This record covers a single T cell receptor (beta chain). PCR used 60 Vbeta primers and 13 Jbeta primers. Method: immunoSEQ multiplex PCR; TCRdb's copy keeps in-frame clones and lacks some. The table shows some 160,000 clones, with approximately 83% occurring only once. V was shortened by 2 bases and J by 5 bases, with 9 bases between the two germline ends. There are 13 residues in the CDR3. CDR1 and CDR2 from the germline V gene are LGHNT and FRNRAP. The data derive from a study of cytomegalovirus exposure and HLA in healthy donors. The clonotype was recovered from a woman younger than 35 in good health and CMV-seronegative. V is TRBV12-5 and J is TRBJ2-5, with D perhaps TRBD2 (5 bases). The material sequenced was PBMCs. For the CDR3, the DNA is TGTGCTAGTGGTTTGTTCCCGGGGGAGACCCAGTACTTC. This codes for CASGLFPGETQYF.